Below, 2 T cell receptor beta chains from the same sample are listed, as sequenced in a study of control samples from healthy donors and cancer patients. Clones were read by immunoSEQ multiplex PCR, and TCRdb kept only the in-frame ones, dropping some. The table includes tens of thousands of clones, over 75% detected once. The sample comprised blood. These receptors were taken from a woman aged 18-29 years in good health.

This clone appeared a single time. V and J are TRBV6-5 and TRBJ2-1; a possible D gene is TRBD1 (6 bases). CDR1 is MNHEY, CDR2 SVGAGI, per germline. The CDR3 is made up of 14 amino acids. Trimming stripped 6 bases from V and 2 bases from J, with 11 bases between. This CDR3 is CASSGTLTYNEQFF. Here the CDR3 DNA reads TGTGCCAGCAGCGGGACACTGACCTACAATGAGCAGTTCTTC.

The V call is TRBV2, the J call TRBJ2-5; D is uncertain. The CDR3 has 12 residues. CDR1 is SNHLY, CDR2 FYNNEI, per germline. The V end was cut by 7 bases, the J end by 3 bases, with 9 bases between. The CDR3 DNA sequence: TGTGCCAGCAAGAGTACCGAAGAGACCCAGTACTTC. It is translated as CASKSTEETQYF.